This TCR beta chain was obtained from a study of shared clonotypes between healthy human individuals. On this clone itself: No antigen is known for it.

Data came from immunoSEQ multiplex PCR; TCRdb stores just in-frame clones and leaves some out. Of roughly 2,000,000 clones detected, approximately 92% appear once; the ten largest clones hold 1.5% to 2%. Study-wide findings and caveats: Sorted-subset sequencing was shown by rarefaction to be incomplete despite large depth.

Naivety among CD8 cells was defined by CD45RO negativity and positive CCR7 selection, thereby excluding terminally differentiated effector memory CD45RA+ cells. This TCR derives from a man aged 18-30 years in good health. Some clones in this sample may be carry-over from other donors' samples. Input material: naive CD8+ T cells from PBMCs.

The CDR3 loop reads CASNSGRVTDTQYF. CDR3 nucleotides: TGTGCCAGCAACAGCGGGAGGGTCACAGATACGCAGTATTTT. The chain is built from TRBV9 and TRBJ2-3; the match to TRBD2 covers 10 bases. V lost 6 bases, J lost 2 bases, and 3 bases stayed unmatched. This CDR3 spans 14 amino acids. From germline, CDR1 is SGDLS and CDR2 YYNGEE.